This is a list of T cell receptor beta chains from one sample in a study of T cell responses to AZD1222 COVID-19 vaccine. Measured with immunoSEQ multiplex PCR; TCRdb has only the in-frame clones, and not every one. The table shows around 89,000 clones, with 75% to 90% occurring only once. The specimen was peripheral blood, collected 28 days after the second AZD1222 dose. The receptor source for this set is an adult who received the AZD1222 COVID-19 vaccine. Both conserved end residues are part of each CDR3. A D gene is named only where the DNA matches it firmly. Clone size appears in some rows only: once, few, many, or a class for an expanded clone.

>TRBV15|TRBJ2-7|NA|NA
TGTGCCACCAGTACTCAGGGCTACGAGCAGTACTTC
CATSTQGYEQYF
>TRBV9|TRBJ2-2|TRBD1|NA
TGTGCCAGCAGCCGGGGGACAGGGAAGGTAGCCGGGGAGCTGTTTTTT
CASSRGTGKVAGELFF
>TRBV3-1/TRBV3-2|TRBJ1-1|NA|NA
TGTGCCAGCAGCCAAGGTGGGAGATTGAACACTGAAGCTTTCTTT
CASSQGGRLNTEAFF
>TRBV10-3|TRBJ2-7|NA|NA
TGTGCCATCAGTGACTCCCGGACGGACTCCTACGAGCAGTACTTC
CAISDSRTDSYEQYF
>TRBV6-5|TRBJ1-3|TRBD1|NA
TGTGCCAGCAGTTACCGGGACAGCTCTGGAAACACCATATATTTT
CASSYRDSSGNTIYF
>TRBV27|TRBJ2-7|NA|NA
TGTGCCAGCAGTTTATCGGGTTACGAGCAGTACTTC
CASSLSGYEQYF
>TRBV11-2|TRBJ2-7|NA|NA
TGTGCCAGCAGCTTAGTGGCAGGGTCCTACGAGCAGTACTTC
CASSLVAGSYEQYF
>TRBV7-9|TRBJ1-3|NA|NA
TGTGCCAGCAGCTTAGATCGAAACACCATATATTTT
CASSLDRNTIYF
>TRBV19|TRBJ1-5|NA|NA
TGTGCCAGTAGCCGAGGAGGCAATCAGCCCCAGCATTTT
CASSRGGNQPQHF
>TRBV10-1|TRBJ1-5|NA|NA
TGCGCCAGCAGTGAGTCACGTCAGCCCCAGCATTTT
CASSESRQPQHF
>TRBV30|TRBJ1-2|NA|NA
TGTGCCTGGAGCGGGCCTTTTCTAACTTTGGGCTACACCTTC
CAWSGPFLTLGYTF
>TRBV21-1|TRBJ1-6|NA|NA
TGTGCCAGCAGCAAACCCCTGCTGAGCTCCTATAATTCACCCCTCCACTTT
CASSKPLLSSYNSPLHF
>TRBV14|TRBJ1-1|NA|few
TGTGCCAGCAGCCCTTGGACGGGGAACACTGAAGCTTTCTTT
CASSPWTGNTEAFF
>TRBV7-3|TRBJ2-2|NA|NA
TGTGCCAGCAGTCAAGAACATACGACGGGCGGGGAGCTGTTTTTT
CASSQEHTTGGELFF
>TRBV7-6|TRBJ2-3|TRBD2|NA
TGTGCCAGCAGCTTAGCTAAGACTAGCGGGTCCAGCACAGATACGCAGTATTTT
CASSLAKTSGSSTDTQYF
>TRBV30|TRBJ1-1|NA|NA
TGTGCCTGGAGTATGTCGGGGGAGCTGGCTTTCTTT
CAWSMSGELAFF
>TRBV5-1|TRBJ1-1|NA|NA
TGCGCCAGCAGCTTGGATCCGGCGATATCGGCAGGGGTGACTGAAGCTTTCTTT
CASSLDPAISAGVTEAFF
>TRBV6-5|TRBJ2-6|NA|NA
TGTGCCAGCAGTTACACTATAGGCTCTGGGGCCAACGTCCTGACTTTC
CASSYTIGSGANVLTF